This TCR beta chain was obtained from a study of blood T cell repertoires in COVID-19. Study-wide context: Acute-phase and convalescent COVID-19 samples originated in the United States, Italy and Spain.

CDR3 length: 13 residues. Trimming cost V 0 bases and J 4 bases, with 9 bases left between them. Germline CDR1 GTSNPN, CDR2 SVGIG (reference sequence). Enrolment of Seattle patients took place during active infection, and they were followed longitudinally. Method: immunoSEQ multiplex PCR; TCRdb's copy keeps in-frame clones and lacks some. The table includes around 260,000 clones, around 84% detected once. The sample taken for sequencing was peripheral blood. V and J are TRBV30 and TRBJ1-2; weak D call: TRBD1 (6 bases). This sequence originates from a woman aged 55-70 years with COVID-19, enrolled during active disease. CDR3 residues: CAWSVGGAYGYTF. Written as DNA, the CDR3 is TGTGCCTGGAGTGTAGGGGGAGCCTATGGCTACACCTTC.